A single sample is the source of the 22 T cell receptor beta chains below, sequenced in a study of blood T cell repertoires in COVID-19. Clones were read by immunoSEQ multiplex PCR, and TCRdb kept only the in-frame ones, dropping some. Of about 360,000 clones detected, roughly 86% appear once; the ten largest clones hold 3%. Sequencing was done on a sample of peripheral blood. Receptor source: a human donor in a cohort sampled during active COVID-19.

The chain is built from TRBV6-6 and TRBJ1-2; D may be TRBD1 (5 bases). The CDR3 consists of 13 residues. The germline CDR1 and CDR2 sequences are MNHNY and SVGAGI (reference sequence). Trimming removed 5 bases from V and 7 bases from J, with 14 bases in between. The CDR3 loop is CASSPTAWGGYTF. CDR3 in DNA: TGTGCCAGCAGTCCGACAGCCTGGGGTGGCTACACCTTC.

V usage is TRBV3-1 (or the pseudogene TRBV3-2) and J usage is TRBJ2-1; 8 nucleotides line up with TRBD2. Germline loops: CDR1 LGHDT, CDR2 YNNKEL (reference sequence). V shed 0 bases, J shed 6 bases, and the junction held 4 bases outside the gene matches. This CDR3 comprises 15 residues. As DNA, the CDR3 is TGTGCCAGCAGCCAAGATGCTAGCGGGCCCAATGAGCAGTTCTTC. This sequence encodes CASSQDASGPNEQFF.

This chain connects TRBV30 to TRBJ2-1; 7 nucleotides align to TRBD1. Germline CDR1 GTSNPN, CDR2 SVGIG (reference sequence). The CDR3 is 15 residues long. V shed 0 bases and J 12 bases; nucleotides not matched to a gene: 14. CDR3 in amino acids: CAWSVVATGKWGQFF. CDR3 DNA: TGTGCCTGGAGTGTGGTCGCGACAGGGAAGTGGGGGCAGTTCTTC. Using reference TRBV30 and TRBJ2-1 for the parts outside the CDR3, the full variable domain is SQTIHQWPATLVQPVGSPLSLECTVEGTSNPNLYWYRQAAGRGLQLLFYSVGIGQISSEVPQNLSASRPQDRQFILSSKKLLLSDSGFYLCAWSVVATGKWGQFFGPGTRLTVL.

CDR3 amino acids: CASSLGQGPSPLHF. As DNA, the CDR3 is TGCGCCAGCAGCCTGGGACAGGGCCCTTCACCCCTCCACTTT. The chain has TRBV5-1 and TRBJ1-6; 9 bases match TRBD1. CDR1 is SGHRS and CDR2 is YFSETQ in the germline V gene. Trimming removed 4 bases from V and 9 bases from J; junction bases left unmatched: 5. The CDR3 loop spans 14 amino acids.

The chain combines TRBV7-8 with TRBJ2-6; the D gene is possibly TRBD1 (6 bases). V gave up 5 bases and J gave up 0 bases, with 8 bases separating them. CDR3 length equals 15 residues. Germline CDR1 reads SGHVS; CDR2 reads FQNEAQ. CDR3 amino acids: CASSGQISGANVLTF. DNA for the CDR3: TGTGCCAGCAGCGGACAGATCTCTGGGGCCAACGTCCTGACTTTC.

As DNA, the CDR3 is TGTGCCAGCAGCCAGAGACAGGGGGAGACCCAGTACTTC. The encoded protein is CASSQRQGETQYF. The chain links TRBV12-3 or TRBV12-4 to TRBJ2-5, with 8 bases lining up with TRBD1. The CDR3 extends over 13 amino acids. The ends lost 6 bases at V and 5 bases at J; junction bases unmatched: 5.

This clone was counted once. The rearrangement joins TRBV15 to TRBJ1-1, with D perhaps matching TRBD1 (6 bases). The CDR3 is 14 residues long. V was trimmed by 7 bases and J by 1 base, leaving 13 bases between them. Germline-derived CDR1 and CDR2 are LNHNV and YYDKDF (reference sequence). DNA of the CDR3: TGTGCCACCAACCAAGACAGGTGGAACACTGAAGCTTTCTTT. Its translation is CATNQDRWNTEAFF.

This chain joins TRBV29-1 and TRBJ1-1; the D gene is possibly TRBD1 (5 bases). CDR3 length equals 12 residues. The germline V gene encodes CDR1 SQVTM and CDR2 ANQGSEA. Trimming stripped 7 bases from V and 5 bases from J, with 14 bases between. As DNA, the CDR3 is TGCAGCGGGGCGGCGGGGACGACTGAAGCTTTCTTT. It codes for CSGAAGTTEAFF. Variable domain in full (rest from reference TRBV29-1 and TRBJ1-1): SAVISQKPSRDICQRGTSLTIQCQVDSQVTMMFWYRQQPGQSLTLIATANQGSEATYESGFVIDKFPISRPNLTFSTLTVSNMSPEDSSIYLCSGAAGTTEAFFGQGTRLTVV.

V gene TRBV6-6 combines with J gene TRBJ2-2; 7 bases are shared with TRBD2. With 3 bases clipped from V and 6 bases from J, the junction kept 4 bases outside the gene matches. Germline loops: CDR1 MNHNY, CDR2 SVGAGI (reference sequence). CDR3 length: 14 amino acids. In DNA, the CDR3 is TGTGCCAGCAGTTATCCCCGGGGGGCCGGGGAGCTGTTTTTT. This codes for CASSYPRGAGELFF.

V and J are TRBV5-4 and TRBJ2-5, with 7 bases aligning to TRBD2. Germline CDR1 reads SGHNT; CDR2 reads YYREEE (reference sequence). The V segment lost 0 bases and the J segment 2 bases; nucleotides outside the gene matches: 4. CDR3 length: 15 residues. The CDR3 DNA follows: TGTGCCAGCAGCTTGGAGGCTAGCGGACAAGAGACCCAGTACTTC. Its protein product is CASSLEASGQETQYF.

This CDR3 is CATSDFWECGSASLNSNQPQHF. CDR3 DNA sequence: TGTGCCACCAGTGATTTTTGGGAGTGCGGCAGTGCAAGCCTTAATAGCAATCAGCCCCAGCATTTT. The gene calls are TRBV24-1 and TRBJ1-5; D is unclear. The V end lost 1 base, the J end lost 0 bases, and 27 bases lay between the germline ends. The CDR3 has 22 residues. CDR1 and CDR2 (germline): KGHDR, SFDVKD.

The gene calls are TRBV27 and TRBJ1-4; a weak D match, TRBD1 (5 bases). V dropped 5 bases and J dropped 7 bases, with 20 bases sitting between them. Germline V gene sequence: CDR1 MNHEY, CDR2 SMNVEV (reference sequence). This CDR3 is built from 16 residues. CDR3: CASSLWPTDSLEKLFF. Here the CDR3 DNA reads TGTGCCAGCAGTCTGTGGCCGACAGACTCCCTTGAAAAACTGTTTTTT.

The chain couples TRBV28 to TRBJ1-1, with 7 bases identical to TRBD1. Germline values: CDR1 MDHEN, CDR2 SYDVKM. The V and J ends lost 5 bases and 1 base, in that order; junction bases with no gene match: 13. The CDR3 contains 17 residues. CDR3 loop: CASSPEGQNVWNTEAFF. The CDR3 bases are TGTGCCAGCAGTCCCGAGGGACAGAATGTTTGGAACACTGAAGCTTTCTTT.

This sequence joins TRBV29-1 and TRBJ1-1; D gene unclear. CDR1 SQVTM and CDR2 ANQGSEA come from the germline V gene. V was pared by 4 bases and J by 2 bases, with 5 bases between. The CDR3 runs to 11 residues. This CDR3 is CSVVQNTEAFF. DNA of the CDR3: TGCAGCGTTGTCCAAAACACTGAAGCTTTCTTT. The complete variable domain, with remaining parts taken from reference TRBV29-1 and TRBJ1-1, reads SAVISQKPSRDICQRGTSLTIQCQVDSQVTMMFWYRQQPGQSLTLIATANQGSEATYESGFVIDKFPISRPNLTFSTLTVSNMSPEDSSIYLCSVVQNTEAFFGQGTRLTVV.

This clone came up once. This chain uses TRBV18 with TRBJ2-3, with 7 bases identical to TRBD2. In germline, CDR1 is KGHSH, CDR2 LQKENI. The length of the CDR3 is 14 residues. The V and J ends lost 3 bases and 6 bases, in that order; junction bases with no gene match: 6. CDR3 amino acids: CASSPLSGGDTQYF. For the CDR3, the DNA is TGTGCCAGCTCACCTCTATCGGGGGGTGATACGCAGTATTTT. Drawing the rest from reference TRBV18 and TRBJ2-3, the complete variable domain is NAGVMQNPRHLVRRRGQEARLRCSPMKGHSHVYWYRQLPEEGLKFMVYLQKENIIDESGMPKERFSAEFPKEGPSILRIQQVVRGDSAAYFCASSPLSGGDTQYFGPGTRLTVL.

The gene calls are TRBV5-4 and TRBJ1-1; D is possibly TRBD1 (6 bases). Between the trimmed V and J ends, which lost 4 bases and 2 bases, there was a span of 15 bases. The CDR3 has 15 residues. CDR1 and CDR2 (germline): SGHNT, YYREEE (reference sequence). The CDR3 here is CASSMGQTLNTEAFF. The CDR3 DNA is TGTGCCAGCAGCATGGGACAAACGCTAAACACTGAAGCTTTCTTT.

This chain connects TRBV28 to TRBJ1-1; possible D gene TRBD1, 5 bases. The CDR3 length is 13 residues. Trimming removed 2 bases from V and 10 bases from J, with 14 bases in between. The germline V gene has CDR1 MDHEN and CDR2 SYDVKM. CDR3: CASSLPVDSRAFF. The CDR3 DNA reads TGTGCCAGCAGTTTACCCGTCGACAGCAGAGCTTTCTTT.

V usage is TRBV27 and J usage is TRBJ1-5; D may be TRBD1 (5 bases). Per the germline V gene, CDR1 is MNHEY and CDR2 is SMNVEV (reference sequence). V was trimmed by 5 bases and J by 9 bases, leaving 11 bases between them. This CDR3 region has 12 residues. The CDR3 spells CASSPFQGPQHF. DNA of the CDR3: TGTGCCAGCAGTCCCTTTCAGGGGCCCCAGCATTTT.

This clone has only a few counts. CDR3: CASRLELHEGYTF. The CDR3 DNA reads as TGTGCCAGCAGACTGGAGCTACATGAAGGCTACACCTTC. This chain uses TRBV12-3 or TRBV12-4 with TRBJ1-2; no reliable D call. The CDR3 is 13 amino acids. V was clipped by 6 bases and J by 8 bases, with 16 bases between them.

This chain links TRBV5-6 with TRBJ2-7; a possible D gene is TRBD2 (5 bases). Germline CDR1 and CDR2: SGHDT and YYEEEE. The CDR3 extends over 13 amino acids. V was pared by 1 base and J by 9 bases, with 14 bases between. The CDR3 coding sequence is TGTGCCAGCAGCTTGCAAGAAACTAGGTTGCAGTACTTC. Its translation: CASSLQETRLQYF.

The chain joins TRBV5-3 to TRBJ2-7; D might be TRBD2 (5 bases). TRBV5-3 is flagged as an ORF with uncertain function. The CDR3 runs 15 residues. Between the trimmed V and J ends, which lost 4 bases and 1 base, there was a span of 15 bases. This chain's CDR3 is CARSLLDGISYEQYF. The CDR3 coding sequence is TGTGCCAGAAGCCTTCTAGACGGGATATCCTACGAGCAGTACTTC.

The chain employs TRBV5-6 and TRBJ2-2; 7 positions match TRBD1. From germline, CDR1 is SGHDT and CDR2 YYEEEE. The CDR3 totals 15 residues. The V gene end was trimmed by 2 bases and the J gene end by 3 bases; junction bases not matched to a gene: 4. CDR3 protein: CASSLPGTDTGELFF. In nucleotides, the CDR3 is TGTGCCAGCAGCTTACCCGGGACAGACACCGGGGAGCTGTTTTTT.